Following are 9 T cell receptor beta chains from one sample sequenced in a study of beta chain features in type 1 diabetes (dated by TCRdb to the late 2010s). Receptor libraries were prepared by the immunoSEQ multiplex PCR assay. The entire isolated RNA was reverse transcribed using the High Capacity cDNA Reverse Transcription Kit, and thus expressed TCRB transcripts were sequenced. In its TCRdb copy, this immuneACCESS table keeps in-frame sequences only and misses some clones. Where compared with another copy, unresolved V genes explain less than half of these, and the others have no known cause. This sample holds fewer than 350,000 clones; roughly 21% were observed only once. The ten largest clones take up 0.044% of the sample. Sequenced: naive CD4+ T cells from blood. The meaning of the sample's cell subset or site label: true naive CD4+ T cells. Receptor source: a woman between 18 and 29 years old in good health.

This chain joins TRBV27 and TRBJ1-4, with D maybe TRBD1 (6 bases). The ends were cut back, 8 bases at V and 9 bases at J, with 19 bases in the middle. Germline CDR1 is MNHEY and CDR2 is SMNVEV (reference sequence). The CDR3 covers 14 residues. The CDR3 DNA sequence: TGTGCCAGCTCCTCCGGGACATCATGGCAAAAACTGTTTTTT. This codes for CASSSGTSWQKLFF. Combining the CDR3 with reference TRBV27 and TRBJ1-4 gives the whole variable domain EAQVTQNPRYLITVTGKKLTVTCSQNMNHEYMSWYRQDPGLGLRQIYYSMNVEVTDKGDVPEGYKVSRKEKRNFPLILESPSPNQTSLYFCASSSGTSWQKLFFGSGTQLSVL.

This rearrangement joins TRBV11-2 to TRBJ1-2, with 8 bases that match TRBD1. The CDR3 sequence is 14 residues long. Per the germline V gene, CDR1 is SGHAT and CDR2 is FQNNGV. Trimming took 5 bases from V and 2 from J; bases not matched to a gene: 4. The CDR3 nucleotides read TGTGCCAGCAGCAGGGACAGGCTCAACTATGGCTACACCTTC. As protein: CASSRDRLNYGYTF.

This clone has a handful of counts. This chain joins TRBV18 and TRBJ2-1; 9 bases match TRBD1. The CDR3 loop spans 15 amino acids. Germline assignment: CDR1 KGHSH and CDR2 LQKENI. Trimming cost V 2 bases and J 7 bases; bases outside gene matches: 6. The CDR3 coding sequence is TGTGCCAGCTCACCAACCGGGACAGGGTGGAATGAGCAGTTCTTC. The encoded protein is CASSPTGTGWNEQFF.

This clone was picked up a small number of times. The chain has TRBV29-1 and TRBJ1-2, with D perhaps matching TRBD1 (5 bases). Germline V gives CDR1 SQVTM, CDR2 ANQGSEA. This CDR3 spans 12 amino acids. Trimming pared 7 bases from V and 6 bases from J, leaving 15 bases between. The CDR3 DNA reads TGCAGCGGGTCGGGGGGATTTCATGGCTACACCTTC. As protein: CSGSGGFHGYTF.

V and J are TRBV7-2 and TRBJ2-5; TRBD1 matches 10 bases. Per germline, CDR1 SGHTA and CDR2 FQGNSA. The CDR3 is 12 amino acids. V was pared by 5 bases and J by 13 bases, with 7 bases of the junction left unmatched. The CDR3 DNA reads TGTGCCAGCAGCCCTGGACAGGGGGAATGGTACTTC. Protein product: CASSPGQGEWYF.

This clone has a handful of counts. J is TRBJ2-5 and V is TRBV23-1; tentative D call: TRBD2 (5 bases). TRBV23-1 is recorded as an ORF, its role being uncertain. V lost 8 bases and J 4 bases, leaving 23 bases between the germline ends. The CDR3 contains 16 residues. The CDR3 reads CASRIVAERVRETQYF. In DNA, the CDR3 is TGCGCCAGCCGTATTGTCGCGGAGAGGGTACGAGAGACCCAGTACTTC.

This clone showed up just a few times. Other DNA sequences within the sample encode an identical CDR3. V is TRBV4-1 and J is TRBJ2-5; 9 nucleotides match TRBD1. The germline gives CDR1 MGHRA, CDR2 YSYEKL. The CDR3 runs 14 residues. V shed 1 base, J shed 5 bases, and the junction held 2 bases outside the gene matches. DNA of the CDR3: TGCGCCAGCAGCCAAGGACAGGGGGTTGAGACCCAGTACTTC. Its translation is CASSQGQGVETQYF.

V is TRBV7-9 and J is TRBJ1-2, with a weak D call TRBD1 (5 bases). The V gene's germline CDR1 is SEHNR and CDR2 FQNEAQ (reference sequence). The CDR3 contains 12 residues. V lost 2 bases to trimming and J lost 14 bases, with 15 bases between them. CDR3 amino acids: CASSLQQDRYTF. The CDR3 nucleotides are TGTGCCAGCAGCTTACAACAGGACCGTTATACCTTC.

This clone was counted a few times. V usage is TRBV2 and J usage is TRBJ2-5; D might be TRBD2 (5 bases). This CDR3 region has 12 residues. CDR1 is SNHLY and CDR2 is FYNNEI in the germline V gene. The germline V and J ends were trimmed by 8 bases and 2 bases, with 9 bases remaining between them. The chain's CDR3 is CASFRGQETQYF. The DNA for the CDR3 is TGTGCCAGCTTCCGGGGTCAAGAGACCCAGTACTTC.